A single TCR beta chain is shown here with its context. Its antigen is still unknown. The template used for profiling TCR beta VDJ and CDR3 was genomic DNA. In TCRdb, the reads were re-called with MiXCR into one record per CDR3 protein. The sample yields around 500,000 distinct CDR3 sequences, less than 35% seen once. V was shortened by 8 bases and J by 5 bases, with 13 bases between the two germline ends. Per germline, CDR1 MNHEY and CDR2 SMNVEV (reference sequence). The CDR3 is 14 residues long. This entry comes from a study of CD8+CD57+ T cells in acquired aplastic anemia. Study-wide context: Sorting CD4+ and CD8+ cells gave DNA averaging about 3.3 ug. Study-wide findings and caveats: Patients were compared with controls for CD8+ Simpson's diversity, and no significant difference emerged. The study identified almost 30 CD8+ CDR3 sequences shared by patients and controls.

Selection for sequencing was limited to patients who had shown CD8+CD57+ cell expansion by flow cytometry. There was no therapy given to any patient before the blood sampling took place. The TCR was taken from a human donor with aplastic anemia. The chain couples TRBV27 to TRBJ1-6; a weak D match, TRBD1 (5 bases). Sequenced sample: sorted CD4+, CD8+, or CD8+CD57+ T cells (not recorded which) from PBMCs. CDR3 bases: TGTGCCAGCGGCGAAAGGGGCAATAATTCACCCCTCCACTTT. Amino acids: CASGERGNNSPLHF.